This T cell receptor (beta chain) originates from a study of blood T cell repertoires in COVID-19. Study overall: The origin of the acute and convalescent COVID-19 samples was the United States, Italy and Spain. T cells, B-cell-depleted T cells, or PBMCs provided the cDNA or gDNA that served as material.

Repertoires were generated with immunoSEQ multiplex PCR, while TCRdb's copy carries only in-frame clones and drops some. The data show about 79,000 clones, about 90% seen once. Sequenced input: peripheral blood. The receptor was isolated from a man aged 45-65 years with active COVID-19.

The CDR3 sequence: CASSPGGAKSYAGELFF. The CDR3 bases are TGTGCCAGCAGCCCGGGAGGCGCTAAAAGTTATGCCGGGGAGCTGTTTTTT. The chain recombines TRBV5-6 with TRBJ2-2; 7 bases map to TRBD2. The ends lost 4 bases at V and 6 bases at J; junction bases unmatched: 15. Germline CDR1 reads SGHDT; CDR2 reads YYEEEE. The CDR3 consists of 17 residues.